The 20 T cell receptor beta chains in this list originate from one sample, sequenced in a study of cytomegalovirus exposure and HLA in healthy donors. The PCR used 60 Vbeta and 13 Jbeta primers. Libraries were prepared by immunoSEQ multiplex PCR; TCRdb keeps only in-frame clonotypes and omits some of them. The data show about 200,000 clones, with approximately 85% seen just once and about 2.5% held by the top ten. Sequenced sample: PBMCs. These receptors were obtained from a woman aged 50 to 60 in good health and CMV-seronegative.

In the case of this clone: The identical CDR3 is also encoded by other nucleotide sequences in the sample. The V gene is TRBV19, the J gene TRBJ1-1; the D is unclear. CDR3 length: 13 residues. Trimming took off 4 bases at V and 0 bases at J, with 6 bases between the two ends. Germline CDR1 and CDR2: LNHDA and SQIVND (reference sequence). CDR3 loop: CASSTQVNTEAFF. The CDR3 DNA follows: TGTGCCAGTAGTACGCAGGTGAACACTGAAGCTTTCTTT.

A note on this clone: Other DNA sequences of this sample code for an identical CDR3. This chain connects TRBV28 to TRBJ2-1, with 12 bases that match TRBD2. J lost 7 bases, V lost 5 bases, and 3 bases had no gene match. The CDR3 is 14 amino acids. CDR1 MDHEN and CDR2 SYDVKM come from the germline V gene. The CDR3 loop is CASSLAGGRNEQFF. Written as DNA, the CDR3 is TGTGCCAGCAGTCTAGCGGGAGGGAGGAATGAGCAGTTCTTC. Full variable domain (remainder filled in from reference TRBV28 and TRBJ2-1): DVKVTQSSRYLVKRTGEKVFLECVQDMDHENMFWYRQDPGLGLRLIYFSYDVKMKEKGDIPEGYSVSREKKERFSLILESASTNQTSMYLCASSLAGGRNEQFFGPGTRLTVL.

In its sample, this clone was seen once. V usage is TRBV28 and J usage is TRBJ1-1; 8 bases line up with TRBD1. Trimming removed 5 bases from V and 9 bases from J; junction bases left unmatched: 11. Germline lookup yields CDR1 MDHEN and CDR2 SYDVKM. The CDR3 contains 14 residues. The CDR3: CASSPQSRQGQAFF. CDR3 nucleotides: TGTGCCAGCAGTCCCCAAAGTCGACAGGGGCAAGCTTTCTTT.

V gene TRBV19 combines with J gene TRBJ2-7; no clear D. The germline V gene has CDR1 LNHDA and CDR2 SQIVND (reference sequence). V was shortened by 5 bases and J by 0 bases, with 8 bases between the two germline ends. This CDR3 has 13 residues. As DNA, the CDR3 is TGTGCCAGTAGTCTCTCCCGCTCCTACGAGCAGTACTTC. Translating gives CASSLSRSYEQYF. Complete variable domain (other parts from reference TRBV19 and TRBJ2-7): DGGITQSPKYLFRKEGQNVTLSCEQNLNHDAMYWYRQDPGQGLRLIYYSQIVNDFQKGDIAEGYSVSREKKESFPLTVTSAQKNPTAFYLCASSLSRSYEQYFGPGTRLTVT.

The gene calls are TRBV2 and TRBJ2-7; tentatively, D is TRBD1 (5 bases). The germline V gene encodes CDR1 SNHLY and CDR2 FYNNEI. CDR3 size: 13 residues. Deletions cut 8 bases from V and 0 bases from J, with 11 bases between. The CDR3 coding sequence is TGTGCCAGCGGGTACGACAGCTCCTACGAGCAGTACTTC. It is translated as CASGYDSSYEQYF.

The J gene is TRBJ1-4, the V gene TRBV21-1; the table's D call of TRBD1 was not tested on the DNA. TRBV21-1 is classified as a pseudogene. This CDR3 region has 18 residues. This CDR3 is CASSNPGTGISTNEKLFF. The CDR3, as DNA: TGTGCCAGCAGCAACCCCGGGACAGGTATATCAACTAATGAAAAACTGTTTTTT.

The genes are TRBV5-1 and TRBJ2-7, with a weak D call TRBD1 (6 bases). In germline, CDR1 is SGHRS, CDR2 YFSETQ. The CDR3 runs 15 residues. V lost 0 bases to trimming and J lost 7 bases, with 17 bases between them. The CDR3 loop is CASSLDRDTGREQYF. The CDR3 region has the DNA TGCGCCAGCAGCTTGGACCGGGACACGGGCCGAGAGCAGTACTTC.

The table lists this clone with a count of one. The V call is TRBV12-5, the J call TRBJ2-2; TRBD1 matches 8 bases. This CDR3 spans 16 amino acids. Germline V lookup: CDR1 LGHNT, CDR2 FRNRAP. V lost 6 bases and J lost 0; bases outside the gene matches: 6. The chain's CDR3 is CASGPGQGANTGELFF. The CDR3 bases are TGTGCTAGTGGCCCCGGACAGGGCGCGAACACCGGGGAGCTGTTTTTT.

The chain joins TRBV18 to TRBJ2-2, with 9 bases aligning to TRBD1. This CDR3 has 15 amino acids. The V and J ends lost 5 bases and 3 bases, in that order; junction bases with no gene match: 4. In germline, CDR1 is KGHSH, CDR2 LQKENI. The CDR3 sequence is CASSGTGYDTGELFF. The CDR3 region has the DNA TGTGCCAGCTCAGGGACAGGGTACGACACCGGGGAGCTGTTTTTT. The full variable domain, with the rest looked up from reference TRBV18 and TRBJ2-2, is NAGVMQNPRHLVRRRGQEARLRCSPMKGHSHVYWYRQLPEEGLKFMVYLQKENIIDESGMPKERFSAEFPKEGPSILRIQQVVRGDSAAYFCASSGTGYDTGELFFGEGSRLTVL.

V usage is TRBV30 and J usage is TRBJ2-5; 8 bases match TRBD1. V shed 4 bases and J 6 bases; nucleotides not matched to a gene: 4. Germline-derived CDR1 and CDR2 are GTSNPN and SVGIG (reference sequence). The CDR3 has 12 residues. The DNA of the CDR3 is TGTGCCTGGAAGACAGGGGTCCAGACCCAGTACTTC. Protein product: CAWKTGVQTQYF.

The V call is TRBV15, the J call TRBJ2-1, with TRBD2 matching over 9 bases. Germline V gives CDR1 LNHNV, CDR2 YYDKDF (reference sequence). The CDR3 length is 15 residues. The ends lost 0 bases at V and 10 bases at J; junction bases unmatched: 7. The CDR3 spells CATSRDRLADGEQFF. Written as DNA, the CDR3 is TGTGCCACCAGCAGAGATCGACTAGCGGACGGGGAGCAGTTCTTC.

V gene TRBV5-8 combines with J gene TRBJ2-3, with a weak D call TRBD1 (6 bases). The CDR3 has 15 residues. Per germline, CDR1 SGHTS and CDR2 YDEGEE. V was trimmed by 1 base and J by 4 bases, leaving 13 bases between them. CDR3 sequence (DNA): TGTGCCAGCAGCTTGCAGGGGAGCAGCGCAGATACGCAGTATTTT. Protein: CASSLQGSSADTQYF.

The chain recombines TRBV18 with TRBJ2-1, with D perhaps matching TRBD2 (6 bases). The CDR3 length is 17 residues. Trimming removed 5 bases from V and 0 bases from J, with 17 bases in between. CDR1 KGHSH and CDR2 LQKENI come from the germline V gene. The CDR3: CASSTGTDSFSYNEQFF. DNA of the CDR3: TGTGCCAGCTCAACCGGGACTGACTCCTTCTCCTACAATGAGCAGTTCTTC.

The genes are TRBV29-1 and TRBJ2-5, with D perhaps TRBD2 (5 bases). The J call may be in error: the DNA end matches TRBJ2-7 better. The CDR3 totals 11 residues. The germline V gene encodes CDR1 SQVTM and CDR2 ANQGSEA. CDR3 residues: CVVGQSGEQYF. CDR3 nucleotides: TGCGTTGTTGGGCAGAGCGGCGAGCAGTACTTC.

The gene calls are TRBV5-4 and TRBJ2-6; D ambiguous. The CDR3 totals 17 residues. V dropped 3 bases and J dropped 4 bases, with 17 bases sitting between them. The germline gives CDR1 SGHNT, CDR2 YYREEE (reference sequence). CDR3 in amino acids: CASSSQNRFSGANVLTF. The CDR3 nucleotides read TGTGCCAGCAGCTCACAAAACCGTTTTTCCGGGGCCAACGTCCTGACTTTC.

This clone was observed a handful of times. The chain links TRBV6-4 to TRBJ2-2, with D possibly matching TRBD2 (5 bases). Germline-derived CDR1 and CDR2 are MRHNA and SNTAGT. V was cut by 0 bases and J by 4 bases, with 9 bases left in between. CDR3 length equals 15 residues. In nucleotides, the CDR3 is TGTGCCAGCAGTGACTCTGGGGAGAGCACCGGGGAGCTGTTTTTT. Its protein is CASSDSGESTGELFF.

The rearrangement uses TRBV14 and TRBJ1-6; no definite D call. CDR1 and CDR2 from the germline V gene are SGHDN and FVKESK. V gave up 1 base and J gave up 7 bases, with 14 bases separating them. The CDR3 has 16 amino acids. The CDR3 sequence: CASSQGIRFLNSPLHF. The CDR3 region has the DNA TGTGCCAGCAGCCAAGGGATCAGGTTTTTGAATTCACCCCTCCACTTT.

This chain joins TRBV2 and TRBJ2-5, with a weak D call TRBD2 (5 bases). V lost 7 bases to trimming and J lost 1 base, with 10 bases between them. Germline values: CDR1 SNHLY, CDR2 FYNNEI. The CDR3 has 13 residues. The CDR3 DNA sequence: TGTGCCAGCACGGGGAACACCCAAGAGACCCAGTACTTC. Translated, it gives CASTGNTQETQYF.

CDR3 sequence: CASSEWTGGSGKLFF. CDR3 in DNA: TGTGCCAGCAGTGAATGGACAGGGGGCTCGGGGAAACTGTTTTTT. The chain carries TRBV25-1 and TRBJ1-4, with 11 bases lining up with TRBD1. This CDR3 is built from 15 residues. Trimming cost V 1 base and J 11 bases; bases outside gene matches: 6. Germline values: CDR1 MGHDK, CDR2 SYGVNS. The variable domain in full, completed from reference TRBV25-1 and TRBJ1-4, reads EADIYQTPRYLVIGTGKKITLECSQTMGHDKMYWYQQDPGMELHLIHYSYGVNSTEKGDLSSESTVSRIRTEHFPLTLESARPSHTSQYLCASSEWTGGSGKLFFGSGTQLSVL.

The V call is TRBV27, the J call TRBJ1-1, with 7 nucleotides matching TRBD1. The CDR3 is 14 residues long. V lost 8 bases and J lost 6; bases outside the gene matches: 12. Germline CDR1 and CDR2: MNHEY and SMNVEV (reference sequence). CDR3 protein: CASRRDSKVSEAFF. Here the CDR3 DNA reads TGTGCCAGCCGCCGGGACAGCAAAGTCTCTGAAGCTTTCTTT.